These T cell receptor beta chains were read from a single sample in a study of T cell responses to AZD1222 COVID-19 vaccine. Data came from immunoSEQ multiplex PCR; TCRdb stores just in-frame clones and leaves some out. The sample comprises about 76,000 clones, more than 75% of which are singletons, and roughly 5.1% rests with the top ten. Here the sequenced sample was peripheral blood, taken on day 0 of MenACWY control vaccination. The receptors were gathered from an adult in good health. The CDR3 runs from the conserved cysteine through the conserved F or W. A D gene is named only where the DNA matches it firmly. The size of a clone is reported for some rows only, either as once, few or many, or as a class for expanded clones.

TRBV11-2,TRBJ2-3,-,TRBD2,TGTGCCAGCAGCTTTGATAGCGGGAGTCTCGATACGCAGTATTTT,CASSFDSGSLDTQYF
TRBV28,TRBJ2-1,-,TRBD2,TGTGCCAGCAGTTTTACTAGCGGGAATGAGCAGTTCTTC,CASSFTSGNEQFF
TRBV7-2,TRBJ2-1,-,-,TGTGCCAGCAGCTTTGGTCTCAATGAGCAGTTCTTC,CASSFGLNEQFF
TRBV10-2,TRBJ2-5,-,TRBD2,TGCGCCAGCAGACTAGCGGGAGGTGGCGAGACCCAGTACTTC,CASRLAGGGETQYF
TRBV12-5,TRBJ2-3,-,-,TGTGCTAGTGGTTCCACGCCTTTTCCAGATACGCAGTATTTT,CASGSTPFPDTQYF
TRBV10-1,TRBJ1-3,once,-,TGCGCCAGCAGTGAAGCCGGGCCGCCTGGGGAAAACACCATATATTTT,CASSEAGPPGENTIYF
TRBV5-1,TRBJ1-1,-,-,TGCGCCAGCCATCCGGCCAGCACGAGCACTGAAGCTTTCTTT,CASHPASTSTEAFF
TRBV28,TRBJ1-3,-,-,TGTGCCAGCAGTTTGTTCGGAAACACCATATATTTT,CASSLFGNTIYF
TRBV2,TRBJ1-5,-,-,TGTGCCAGCAGTTCCGGGACACCGAATCAGCCCCAGCATTTT,CASSSGTPNQPQHF
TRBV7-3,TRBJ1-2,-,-,TGTGCCAGCAGCCGCGACGGTTACTATGGCTACACCTTC,CASSRDGYYGYTF
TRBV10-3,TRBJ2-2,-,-,TGTGCCATCAGTGGGGACGGCACCGGGGAGCTGTTTTTT,CAISGDGTGELFF
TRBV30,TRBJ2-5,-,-,TGTGCCTGGAGGCGGCCCGGTCCAGAGACCCAGTACTTC,CAWRRPGPETQYF
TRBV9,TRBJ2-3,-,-,TGTGCCAGCAGCGTAGGCTCAATGTCGGTCTCAGATACGCAGTATTTT,CASSVGSMSVSDTQYF
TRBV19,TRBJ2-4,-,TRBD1,TGTGCCAGTAGGGAGACAGGGCTGGGAAACATTCAGTACTTC,CASRETGLGNIQYF
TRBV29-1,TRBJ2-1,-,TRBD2,TGCAGCGTTGAAGTGACTAGCGGCGAAGAGCAGTTCTTC,CSVEVTSGEEQFF
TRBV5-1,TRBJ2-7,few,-,TGCGCCAGCAGCTTCCCCACTACAGGGAAAAGGAACGTCGATGAGCAGTACTTC,CASSFPTTGKRNVDEQYF
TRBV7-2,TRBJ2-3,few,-,TGTGCCAGCAGCTTTGGTAGCACAGATACGCAGTATTTT,CASSFGSTDTQYF
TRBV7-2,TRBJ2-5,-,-,TGTGCCAGCAGCTTATTGGGTCGAGAGACCCAGTACTTC,CASSLLGRETQYF
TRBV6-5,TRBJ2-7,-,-,TGTGCCAGCAGCTTTGATACAACCTACGAGCAGTACTTC,CASSFDTTYEQYF
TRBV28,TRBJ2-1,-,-,TGTGCCAGCAGCTGGGACTCCCACAATGAGCAGTTCTTC,CASSWDSHNEQFF
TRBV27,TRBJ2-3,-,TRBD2,TGTGCCAGCAGCCCCCCACTAGCGGGAGGGTTTTCAGATACGCAGTATTTT,CASSPPLAGGFSDTQYF
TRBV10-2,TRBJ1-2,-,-,TGCGCCAGCAACCCAGAGGGACGGACCAACTATGGCTACACCTTC,CASNPEGRTNYGYTF
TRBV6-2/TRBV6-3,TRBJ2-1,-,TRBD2,TGTGCCAGCAGTTACCCCACTAGCGGCTACAATGAGCAGTTCTTC,CASSYPTSGYNEQFF
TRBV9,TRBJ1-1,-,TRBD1,TGTGCCAGCAGCCTTCGAGACAGGGGGCTATCGAGTCTAACTGAAGCTTTCTTT,CASSLRDRGLSSLTEAFF
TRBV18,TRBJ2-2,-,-,TGTGCCAGCTCACCGGTTGAGTCAGGGACGACCGGGGAGCTGTTTTTT,CASSPVESGTTGELFF
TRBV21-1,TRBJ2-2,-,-,TGTGCCAGCAGCGCCCCTCAGGGGGCGGGCGGGGAGCTGTTTTTT,CASSAPQGAGGELFF
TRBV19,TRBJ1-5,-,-,TGTGCCACCTCCCTCGCTCGGGGCGGTTATCGGCCCCAGCATTTT,CATSLARGGYRPQHF
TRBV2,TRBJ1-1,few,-,TGTGCCAGCAGTGTACGACAGCGGGGGACTGAAGCTTTCTTT,CASSVRQRGTEAFF
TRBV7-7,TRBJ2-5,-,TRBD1,TGTGCCAGCAGCACGGACAGGGAAGAGACCCAGTACTTC,CASSTDREETQYF
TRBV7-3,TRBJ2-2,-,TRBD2,TGTGCCAGCAGCCCAGGACTAGCGGTATCCGGGGAGCTGTTTTTT,CASSPGLAVSGELFF
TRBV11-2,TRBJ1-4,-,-,TGTGCCAGCAGCTCATACCAGAGGAGGGAGGAAAAACTGTTTTTT,CASSSYQRREEKLFF
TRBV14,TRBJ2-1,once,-,TGTGCCAGCAGCCAAGGCGGTTACTCCTACAATGAGCAGTTCTTC,CASSQGGYSYNEQFF
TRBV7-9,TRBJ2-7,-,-,TGTGCCAGCAGCTTGGTGGGGGTATTGGCCTACGAGCAGTACTTC,CASSLVGVLAYEQYF
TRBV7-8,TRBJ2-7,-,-,TGTGCCAGCAGCTCCCCCCCCACCTACGAGCAGTACTTC,CASSSPPTYEQYF
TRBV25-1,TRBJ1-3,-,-,TGTGCCAGCCGCCAAGAAGGGGCCACCATATATTTT,CASRQEGATIYF